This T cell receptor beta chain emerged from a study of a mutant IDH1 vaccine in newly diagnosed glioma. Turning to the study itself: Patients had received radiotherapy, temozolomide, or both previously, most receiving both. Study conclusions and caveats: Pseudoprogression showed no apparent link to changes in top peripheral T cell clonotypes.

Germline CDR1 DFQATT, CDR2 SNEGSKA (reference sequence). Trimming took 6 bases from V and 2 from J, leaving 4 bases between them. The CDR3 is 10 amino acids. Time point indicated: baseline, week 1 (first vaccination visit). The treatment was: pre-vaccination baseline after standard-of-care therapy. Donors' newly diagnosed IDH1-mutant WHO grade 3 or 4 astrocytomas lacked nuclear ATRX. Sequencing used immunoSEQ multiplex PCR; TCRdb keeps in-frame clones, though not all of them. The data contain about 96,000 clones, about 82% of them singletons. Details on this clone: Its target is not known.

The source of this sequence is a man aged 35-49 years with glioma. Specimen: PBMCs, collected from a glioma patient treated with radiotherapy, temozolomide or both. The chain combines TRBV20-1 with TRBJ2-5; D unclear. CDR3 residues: CSAIQETQYF. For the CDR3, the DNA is TGCAGTGCAATACAAGAGACCCAGTACTTC.